This TCR beta chain was retrieved from a study of T cell changes during pregnancy in multiple sclerosis. V lost 1 base and J 2 bases, leaving 9 bases between the germline ends. Germline V gene sequence: CDR1 SGHKS, CDR2 YYEKEE (reference sequence). This CDR3 is 14 amino acids long. Produced via immunoSEQ multiplex PCR; TCRdb's table is partial and in-frame only. The table lists roughly 49,000 clones, roughly nine tenths of them singletons, with around 0.38% in the top ten. Sequencing was performed on CD4+ T cells from peripheral blood mononuclear cells, taken in the second trimester of pregnancy. The chain joins TRBV5-5 to TRBJ2-5; D may be TRBD1 (6 bases). The receptor's source is a female donor in good health, enrolled as a control in a pregnancy study. The CDR3 here is CASSLLQGQETQYF. The DNA of the CDR3 is TGTGCCAGCAGCTTGCTACAGGGACAAGAGACCCAGTACTTC.